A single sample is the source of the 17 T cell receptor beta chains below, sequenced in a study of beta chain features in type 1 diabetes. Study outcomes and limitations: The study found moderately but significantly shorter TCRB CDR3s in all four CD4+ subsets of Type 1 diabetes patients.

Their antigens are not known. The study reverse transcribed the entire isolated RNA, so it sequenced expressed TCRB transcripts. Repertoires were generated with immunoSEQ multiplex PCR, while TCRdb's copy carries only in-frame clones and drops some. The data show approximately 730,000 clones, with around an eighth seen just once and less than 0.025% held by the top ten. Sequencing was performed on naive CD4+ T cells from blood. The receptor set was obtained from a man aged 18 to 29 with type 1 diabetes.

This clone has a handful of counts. This CDR3 reads CASSYGGGNTEAFF. CDR3 in DNA: TGTGCCAGCAGTTACGGGGGAGGGAACACTGAAGCTTTCTTT. The chain employs TRBV6-6 and TRBJ1-1, with D tentatively TRBD1 (5 bases). Germline CDR1 MNHNY, CDR2 SVGAGI (reference sequence). The V end lost 2 bases, the J end lost 1 base, and 8 bases lay between the germline ends. CDR3 size: 14 residues.

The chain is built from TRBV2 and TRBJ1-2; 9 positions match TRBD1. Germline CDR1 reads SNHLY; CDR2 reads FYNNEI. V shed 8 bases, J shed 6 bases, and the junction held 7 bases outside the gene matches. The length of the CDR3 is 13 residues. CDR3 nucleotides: TGTGCCAGCTGGACAGGGGAACGGGATGGCTACACCTTC. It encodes CASWTGERDGYTF. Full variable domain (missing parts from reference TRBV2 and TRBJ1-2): EPEVTQTPSHQVTQMGQEVILRCVPISNHLYFYWYRQILGQKVEFLVSFYNNEISEKSEIFDDQFSVERPDGSNFTLKIRSTKLEDSAMYFCASWTGERDGYTFGSGTRLTVV.

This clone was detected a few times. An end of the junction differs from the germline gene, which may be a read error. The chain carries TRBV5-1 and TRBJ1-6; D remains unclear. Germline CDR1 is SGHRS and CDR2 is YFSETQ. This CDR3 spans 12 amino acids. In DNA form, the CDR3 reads TGCGCCAGCAGATTGGAGAATTCACCCCTCCACTTT. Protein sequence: CASRLENSPLHF.

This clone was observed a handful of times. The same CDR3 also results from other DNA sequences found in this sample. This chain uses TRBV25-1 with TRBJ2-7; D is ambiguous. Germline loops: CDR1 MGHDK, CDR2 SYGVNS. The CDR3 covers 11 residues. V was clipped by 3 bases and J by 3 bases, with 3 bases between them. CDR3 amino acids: CASSEYYEQYF. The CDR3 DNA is TGTGCCAGCAGTGAGTACTACGAGCAGTACTTC.

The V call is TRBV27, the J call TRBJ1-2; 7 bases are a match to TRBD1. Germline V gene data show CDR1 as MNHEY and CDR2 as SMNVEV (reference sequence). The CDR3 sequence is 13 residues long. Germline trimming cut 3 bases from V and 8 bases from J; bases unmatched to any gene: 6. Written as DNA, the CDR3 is TGTGCCAGCAGTTTTCAACAGGGGCGAGGCTACACCTTC. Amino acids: CASSFQQGRGYTF.

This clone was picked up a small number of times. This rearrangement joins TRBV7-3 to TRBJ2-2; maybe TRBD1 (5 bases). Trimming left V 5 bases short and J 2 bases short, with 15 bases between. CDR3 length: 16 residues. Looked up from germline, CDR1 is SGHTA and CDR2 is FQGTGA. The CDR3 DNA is TGTGCCAGCAGCCCAATGGTGACAGCTAACACCGGGGAGCTGTTTTTT. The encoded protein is CASSPMVTANTGELFF.

This CDR3 is CASSSLQGQDEAFF. The CDR3 nucleotides are TGTGCCAGCAGTTCCCTCCAAGGGCAGGATGAAGCTTTCTTT. The chain carries TRBV28 and TRBJ1-1; no clear D gene. Germline assignment: CDR1 MDHEN and CDR2 SYDVKM. The CDR3 consists of 14 residues. V was trimmed by 4 bases and J by 7 bases, leaving 16 bases between them.

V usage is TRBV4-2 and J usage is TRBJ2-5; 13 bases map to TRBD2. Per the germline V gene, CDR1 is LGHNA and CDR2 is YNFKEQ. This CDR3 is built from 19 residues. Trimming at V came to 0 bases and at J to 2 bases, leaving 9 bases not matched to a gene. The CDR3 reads CASSQDQLAGGRRQETQYF. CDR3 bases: TGTGCCAGCAGCCAAGATCAACTAGCGGGGGGGCGCCGTCAAGAGACCCAGTACTTC.

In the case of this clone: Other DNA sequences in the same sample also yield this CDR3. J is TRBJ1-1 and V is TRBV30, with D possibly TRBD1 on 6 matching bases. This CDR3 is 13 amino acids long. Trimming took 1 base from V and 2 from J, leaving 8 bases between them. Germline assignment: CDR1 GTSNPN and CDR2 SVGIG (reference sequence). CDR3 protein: CAWSGGANTEAFF. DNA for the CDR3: TGTGCCTGGAGTGGGGGGGCTAACACTGAAGCTTTCTTT.

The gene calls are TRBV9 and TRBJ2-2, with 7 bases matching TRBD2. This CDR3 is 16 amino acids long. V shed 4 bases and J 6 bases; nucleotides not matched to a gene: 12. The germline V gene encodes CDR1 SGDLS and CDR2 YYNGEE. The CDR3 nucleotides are TGTGCCAGCAGCCCCCCTTCCGCGGGGAGGGCCGGGGAGCTGTTTTTT. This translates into CASSPPSAGRAGELFF. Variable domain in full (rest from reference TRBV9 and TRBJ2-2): DSGVTQTPKHLITATGQRVTLRCSPRSGDLSVYWYQQSLDQGLQFLIQYYNGEERAKGNILERFSAQQFPDLHSELNLSSLELGDSALYFCASSPPSAGRAGELFFGEGSRLTVL.

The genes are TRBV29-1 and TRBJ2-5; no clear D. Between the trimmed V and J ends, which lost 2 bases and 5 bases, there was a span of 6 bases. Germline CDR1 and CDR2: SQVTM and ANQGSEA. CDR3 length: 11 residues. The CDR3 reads CSVEPLETQYF. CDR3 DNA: TGCAGCGTTGAACCTCTGGAGACCCAGTACTTC.

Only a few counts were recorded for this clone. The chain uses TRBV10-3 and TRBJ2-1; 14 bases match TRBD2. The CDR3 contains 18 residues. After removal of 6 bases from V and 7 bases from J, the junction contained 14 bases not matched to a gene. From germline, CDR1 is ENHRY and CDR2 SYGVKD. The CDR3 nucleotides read TGTGCCATCAGCCCGGGACTAGCGGGGGACTCGGTGGCAAATGAGCAGTTCTTC. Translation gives CAISPGLAGDSVANEQFF.

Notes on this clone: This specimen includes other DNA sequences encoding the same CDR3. For the CDR3, the DNA is TGTGCCTGGACCTCCGGGGGGGAAAAACTGTTTTTT. It translates to CAWTSGGEKLFF. The chain recombines TRBV30 with TRBJ1-4, with D possibly matching TRBD1 (5 bases). Germline values: CDR1 GTSNPN, CDR2 SVGIG (reference sequence). The V and J ends lost 4 bases and 8 bases respectively, with 11 bases between them. This CDR3 has 12 amino acids.

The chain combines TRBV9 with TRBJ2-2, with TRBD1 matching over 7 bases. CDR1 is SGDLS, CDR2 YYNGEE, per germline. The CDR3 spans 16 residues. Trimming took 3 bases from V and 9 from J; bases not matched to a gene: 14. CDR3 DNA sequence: TGTGCCAGCAGCGAGGGGACAGCCTTCCTCGTTAGGGAGCTGTTTTTT. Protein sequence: CASSEGTAFLVRELFF.

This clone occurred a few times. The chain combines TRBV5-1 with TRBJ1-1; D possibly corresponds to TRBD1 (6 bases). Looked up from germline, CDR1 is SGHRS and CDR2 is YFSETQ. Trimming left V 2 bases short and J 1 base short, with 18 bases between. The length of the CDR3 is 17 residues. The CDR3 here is CASSFATTGIQNTEAFF. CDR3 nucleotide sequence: TGCGCCAGCAGCTTCGCAACGACAGGAATACAGAACACTGAAGCTTTCTTT.

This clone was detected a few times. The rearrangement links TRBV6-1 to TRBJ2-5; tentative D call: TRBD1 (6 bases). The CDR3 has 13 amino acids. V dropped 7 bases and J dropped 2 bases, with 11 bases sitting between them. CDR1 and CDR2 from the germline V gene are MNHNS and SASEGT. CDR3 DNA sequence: TGTGCCAGCAAAATGGGGGCTCAAGAGACCCAGTACTTC. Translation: CASKMGAQETQYF.

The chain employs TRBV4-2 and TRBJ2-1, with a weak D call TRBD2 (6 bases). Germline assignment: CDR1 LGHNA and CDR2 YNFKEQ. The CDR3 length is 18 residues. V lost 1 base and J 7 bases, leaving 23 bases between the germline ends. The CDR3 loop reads CASSQGWASDALENEQFF. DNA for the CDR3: TGTGCCAGCAGCCAAGGGTGGGCTAGCGATGCCCTTGAAAATGAGCAGTTCTTC.